This T cell receptor (beta chain) emerged from a study of CD8 T cells in ankylosing spondylitis. General study results and limits: Peripheral blood held disease-linked clones only at relatively low frequency, and these were CD8+. A TCR beta motif of several highly homologous variants seemed to mark ankylosing spondylitis blood. Some of these motif variants have turned up before, in reports on reactive arthritis synovial fluid and blood. Matched synovial fluid from ankylosing spondylitis patients was reported to be enriched for disease-linked clones.

In the case of this clonotype: Its specificity is unknown.

The CDR3 consists of 13 residues. From germline, CDR1 is SGHTS and CDR2 YDEGEE. The V end lost 1 base, the J end lost 8 bases, and 12 bases lay between the germline ends. TCRdb analysed the 5' RACE reads with MiXCR anew, one entry per CDR3 protein. The repertoire holds about 240,000 distinct CDR3 sequences, with 8.6% as singletons. Sequencing input: blood, either unsorted or a sorted T cell fraction (not recorded which). This TCR was sampled from a male donor with ankylosing spondylitis or in good health (not recorded which). This chain uses TRBV5-8 with TRBJ1-1; D is perhaps TRBD1 (6 bases). CDR3 in amino acids: CASSLSRTAEAFF. For the CDR3, the DNA is TGTGCCAGCAGCTTGTCCAGGACAGCCGAAGCTTTCTTT.